This TCR beta chain originates from a study of blood T cells in healthy people across ages (dated by TCRdb to between 2014 and 2017). Looking at the study overall: In model experiments, template switching captured about one uniquely barcoded TCR beta cDNA molecule for every two T cells. To avoid experimental bias, donors of different ages were spread randomly across the sequencing lanes. Donors were grouped into four age groups: young (average approximately 16 years), middle-aged (approximately 41), aged (around 62) and long-lived (less than 85). The study measured age-related changes in TCR beta repertoire diversity using deep sequencing normalized with unique cDNA molecular identifiers. The study analyzed two additional independent replicas of 1 million unique cDNA reads from the same blood draw for two donors, one aged 18 to 29 and one aged 80 or older.

This clonotype was counted between two and nine times. Its antigen remains undetermined. The input lacks base qualities; no much larger clone sits a single base away. Library preparation used 5' RACE. This sample was sequenced with an Illumina HiSeq 2500. A second PCR of about 6 to 12 cycles was run with a J-beta primer mix and a sample-barcoded 5' primer. A unique molecular identifier was introduced onto each TCR beta cDNA molecule by a template-switch 5' adaptor carrying 12 random nucleotides. At least 2.5 million CDR3-containing paired-end reads were obtained from each sample. First-strand cDNA synthesis was performed from all RNA using the Mint cDNA synthesis kit, with priming by a TRBC-specific oligonucleotide. Following uracil-DNA glycosylase treatment, a first 18-cycle PCR with universal primers M1SS and BC2_uni_R was performed on all cDNA. The published analysis was carried out like this. For normalization, 1 million high-quality reads, each with a distinct molecular identifier, were randomly selected from each sample. Instead of being binned into consensus sequences, reads with shared molecular identifiers were discarded. MiTCR, set to a Q25 quality threshold and the strictest error-elimination algorithm, was used for CDR3 identification, clonotype clustering and error correction. A nonparametric unseen species model using Euler transformation provided a lower-bound estimate of total TCR beta diversity. Using fastp trimming at Q25 and MiXCR clonotype assembly, TCRdb reanalyzed the public sequencing data and kept in-frame beta chains. When rows share a CDR3 protein, they turn into one entry using the most common DNA and genes. The authors' filters were not applied to this entry. In all, the sample holds 650,000 to 1,000,000 distinct CDR3 sequences, and 36% of those were seen once. The top ten clonotypes cover 10% to 15% of the sample.

The investigation overall reported the following: Observed TCR beta diversity per million T cells fell roughly linearly with age, and a significant reduction was already apparent by age roughly 40. Donor CMV infection status was unknown, potentially confounding age-related changes in expanded clonotypes. Estimates of total diversity based on one million sequenced T cells were considered lower bounds and underestimates. Compared with the aged group, more naive CD4+ T cells, fewer expanded clones and increased TCR diversity were shown by the long-lived group, suggesting age selection. Bulk unsorted PBMC profiling prevented conclusive comparison of naive and antigen-experienced compartments. There was a strong correlation between observed TCR beta diversity and the percentage of naive T cells measured by flow cytometry.

Systemically healthy Caucasian individuals from Russia, over 30 in total and aged about 6 to 90 years, were included as donors. Each donor gave roughly 9 milliliters of peripheral blood, drawn into EDTA-treated Vacutainer tubes. Ficoll-Paque density-gradient centrifugation was used to isolate PBMCs, with at least 6.5 million per sample. Total RNA was extracted from PBMCs with Trizol reagent, with at least 6 micrograms obtained per sample. For every donor, flow cytometry on a PBMC aliquot measured the percentage of naive CD45RAhigh/CD27high T cells. The CDR1 and CDR2 encoded by the germline V gene are SQVTM and ANQGSEA. Including the terminal cysteine and phenylalanine, the CDR3 comprises 14 residues. Only the CDR3 part of the read is kept: 42 bases, read in frame from the first base. From V the trimming removes 0 bases and from J it removes 6 bases, while the gene matches leave 6 bases of the junction unaccounted for.

What was sequenced was blood. The chain is encoded by TRBV29-1 joined to TRBJ1-2; 8 junctional bases match TRBD1. The TCR comes from a man between 18 and 35 years old in good health. The DNA is TGCAGCGTTGAAGATCTTAGGACAGGGCATGGCTACACCTTC. This sequence encodes CSVEDLRTGHGYTF.